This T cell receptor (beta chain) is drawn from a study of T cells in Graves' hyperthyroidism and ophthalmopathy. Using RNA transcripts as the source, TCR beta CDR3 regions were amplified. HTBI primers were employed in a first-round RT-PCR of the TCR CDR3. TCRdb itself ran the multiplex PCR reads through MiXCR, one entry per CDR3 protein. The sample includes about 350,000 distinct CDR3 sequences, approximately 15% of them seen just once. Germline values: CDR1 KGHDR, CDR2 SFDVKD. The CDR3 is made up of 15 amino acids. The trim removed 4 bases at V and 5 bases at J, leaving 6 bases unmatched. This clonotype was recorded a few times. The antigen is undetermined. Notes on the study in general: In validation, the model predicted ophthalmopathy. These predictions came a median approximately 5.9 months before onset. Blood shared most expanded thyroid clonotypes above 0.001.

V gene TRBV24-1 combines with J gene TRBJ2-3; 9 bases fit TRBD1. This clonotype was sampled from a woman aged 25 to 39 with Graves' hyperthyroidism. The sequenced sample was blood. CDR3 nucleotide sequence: TGTGCCACCAGTGACACGGGACAGGGCAAAGATACGCAGTATTTT. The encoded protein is CATSDTGQGKDTQYF.